The following is a TCR beta chain sequence with its context. Only in-frame clones appear in the TCRdb table, and some are missing; sequencing was by immunoSEQ multiplex PCR. The repertoire holds a few hundred thousand clones, around four fifths seen once, with roughly 1.9% in the top ten. The source of the sample is a study of blood T cell repertoires in COVID-19. The sequence was collected from a man younger than 45 who had recovered from COVID-19. The specimen was peripheral blood.

The CDR3 protein is CASSVVPGGNEQFF. Written as DNA, the CDR3 is TGTGCCAGCAGCGTAGTTCCAGGGGGTAATGAGCAGTTCTTC. This rearrangement joins TRBV9 to TRBJ2-1; 7 bases align to TRBD1. Germline CDR1 is SGDLS and CDR2 is YYNGEE. V was clipped by 0 bases and J by 7 bases; unmatched bases: 4. The CDR3 runs to 14 residues.